The entry below describes one T cell receptor beta chain. The junction and the germline gene differ at one end; a read error may be behind it. This CDR3 contains 16 residues. Germline CDR1 reads MNHEY; CDR2 reads SVGEGT. The sample originates from a study of prognosis after radiotherapy for stage I lung cancer. Across the study: All non-small cell lung cancer patients were considered medically inoperable.

Genomic DNA was the source, and TCR beta CDR3 was amplified from it by two-round multiplex PCR. Round one of PCR was performed, and it used primers specific to each TRBV and TRBJ gene. One entry per CDR3 protein, called by TCRdb with MiXCR from the multiplex PCR reads. In the table there are approximately 8,200 distinct CDR3 sequences, around 62% of which are singletons. For each of two time points, a roughly 6-milliliter draw of peripheral blood was taken. The receptor was derived from a donor over 45 with non-small cell lung cancer. The specimen comprised PBMCs, sampled before or after stereotactic body radiation therapy (not recorded which). V gene TRBV6-2 or TRBV6-3 combines with J gene TRBJ2-1, with TRBD2 identical over 13 bases. CDR3 DNA sequence: TGTGCCAGCAGTAGTACTAGCGGGAGGGCCCTCGATGATCAGTTCTTC. It yields the protein CASSSTSGRALDDQFF.